The clone carrying this T cell receptor beta chain was picked up a small number of times. This sample was included in a study of blood T cell repertoires in COVID-19. Per the germline V gene, CDR1 is MNHEY and CDR2 is SVGAGI. The CDR3 totals 15 residues. The V end was cut by 7 bases, the J end by 0 bases, with 15 bases between. Measured with immunoSEQ multiplex PCR; TCRdb has only the in-frame clones, and not every one. The sample has 350,000 or so clones; roughly nine tenths are singletons. The TCR sequence derives from a woman aged 60-70 years with COVID-19, enrolled during active disease. The V and J genes are TRBV6-5 and TRBJ2-5, with TRBD2 as a possible D gene (6 bases). Source material: peripheral blood. Written as DNA, the CDR3 is TGTGCCAGCAAGGGACTCCGGGTCCACCAAGAGACCCAGTACTTC. As protein: CASKGLRVHQETQYF.